The rows below give T cell receptor beta chains drawn from one sample of a study of blood T cell repertoires in COVID-19. Libraries were prepared by immunoSEQ multiplex PCR; TCRdb keeps only in-frame clonotypes and omits some of them. The sample holds 70,000 to 90,000 clones, 86% seen once. The sequencing input was peripheral blood. Receptors originate from an older man with COVID-19, enrolled during active disease. Each CDR3 is given with its conserved first and last residue. Each record gives: V gene, clone size, D gene, J gene, CDR3 protein, CDR3 DNA. D genes are given only for firm matches. Clone size is given for some rows only: seen once, a few or many times, or a class if the clone is expanded.

TRBV3-1/TRBV3-2,-,TRBD1,TRBJ2-2,CASSPQTGNLGELFF,TGTGCCAGCAGCCCTCAGACAGGGAATCTCGGGGAGCTGTTTTTT
TRBV2,-,-,TRBJ1-1,CASSVTPNTEAFF,TGTGCCAGCAGCGTGACACCGAACACTGAAGCTTTCTTT
TRBV12-1,once,-,TRBJ1-2,CATRPLRGLSGYTF,TGTGCCACCCGACCGCTCAGGGGTTTGAGTGGCTACACCTTC
TRBV21-1,-,-,TRBJ2-1,CASSSPHGSFHNEQFF,TGTGCCAGCAGCTCACCCCATGGGAGTTTTCACAATGAGCAGTTCTTC
TRBV6-4,-,-,TRBJ2-5,CASSLRAGETQYF,TGTGCCAGCAGCCTCCGGGCGGGGGAGACCCAGTACTTC
TRBV7-2,-,-,TRBJ1-5,CASSLDSTQPQHF,TGTGCCAGCAGCTTAGACAGTACGCAGCCCCAGCATTTT
TRBV3-1/TRBV3-2,-,-,TRBJ2-2,CASSPWGGRSTGELFF,TGTGCCAGCAGCCCTTGGGGGGGGCGATCGACCGGGGAGCTGTTTTTT
TRBV5-1,-,-,TRBJ1-6,CASSHDTNSPLHF,TGCGCCAGCAGCCACGACACTAATTCACCCCTCCACTTT
TRBV18,few,-,TRBJ1-5,CASSPNREGQPQHF,TGTGCCAGCTCACCAAACAGGGAGGGTCAGCCCCAGCATTTT
TRBV6-5,-,TRBD1,TRBJ1-6,CASSYGQGNSPLHF,TGTGCCAGCAGTTACGGACAGGGGAATTCACCCCTCCACTTT
TRBV6-5,-,TRBD1,TRBJ1-4,CASRRTGGTNEKLFF,TGTGCCAGCAGGCGGACAGGGGGCACTAATGAAAAACTGTTTTTT
TRBV4-3,-,TRBD2,TRBJ2-3,CASSQDLAGGPDTQYF,TGCGCCAGCAGCCAAGATCTAGCGGGGGGGCCAGATACGCAGTATTTT
TRBV28,-,-,TRBJ1-5,CASGSDSNQPQHF,TGTGCCAGCGGGAGCGATAGCAATCAGCCCCAGCATTTT
TRBV23-1,-,-,TRBJ2-4,CASSLSEVVIEAKNIQYF,TGCGCCAGCAGTTTGAGCGAAGTCGTTATTGAAGCCAAAAACATTCAGTACTTC
TRBV7-8,-,TRBD2,TRBJ2-1,CASSSGLAEYNEQFF,TGTGCCAGCAGCTCTGGACTAGCGGAATACAATGAGCAGTTCTTC
TRBV7-9,-,-,TRBJ1-4,CASSLEGQGAEKLFF,TGTGCCAGCAGCTTAGAGGGCCAGGGTGCTGAAAAACTGTTTTTT
TRBV24-1,-,TRBD2,TRBJ2-1,CATSDLGTGGPIYEQFF,TGTGCCACCAGTGATTTAGGGACGGGGGGGCCTATATATGAGCAGTTCTTC
TRBV7-2,-,TRBD2,TRBJ2-1,CASSSGTSGSTNEQFF,TGTGCCAGCAGCTCTGGGACTAGCGGGTCAACCAATGAGCAGTTCTTC
TRBV5-4,-,-,TRBJ2-4,CASSLAGGDIQYF,TGTGCCAGCAGCTTGGCTGGAGGGGACATTCAGTACTTC
TRBV3-1/TRBV3-2,-,-,TRBJ1-6,CASSLTDSSPLHF,TGTGCCAGCAGCCTAACGGACAGTTCACCCCTCCACTTT
TRBV7-9,-,-,TRBJ2-1,CASSQRTTNEQFF,TGTGCCAGCAGCCAACGGACAACCAATGAGCAGTTCTTC
TRBV12-5,-,-,TRBJ1-5,CASDHGLYSNQPQHF,TGTGCTAGTGACCACGGACTGTATAGCAATCAGCCCCAGCATTTT
TRBV5-5,-,TRBD1,TRBJ1-4,CASSTRDRLNEKLFF,TGTGCCAGCAGCACCCGGGACAGGCTTAATGAAAAACTGTTTTTT
TRBV18,-,TRBD1,TRBJ2-7,CASSSRDRGYEQYF,TGTGCCAGCTCATCACGGGACAGGGGCTACGAGCAGTACTTC